Below, 3 T cell receptor beta chains from the same sample are listed, as sequenced in a study of human T cells and chemical hapten exposure. Time point described: patch test 2, 6 weeks after DPC sensitization. Treatment specified: therapeutic diphenylcyclopropenone sensitization with weekly scalp DPC. TCRdb recomputed calls from the RACE reads with MiXCR, one row per CDR3 protein. The sample contains approximately 85,000 distinct CDR3 sequences, 10% of which appear only once. The specimen comprised whole blood, sampled in connection with sensitization to the hapten diphenylcyclopropenone (DPC). The receptors were sampled from a woman younger than 45 with alopecia areata. Some clones in this sample may be carry-over from other donors' samples.

Only a few counts were recorded for this clonotype. The chain joins TRBV20-1 to TRBJ2-1; D remains ambiguous. The CDR3 sequence is 11 residues long. From germline, CDR1 is DFQATT and CDR2 SNEGSKA (reference sequence). Between the trimmed V and J ends, which lost 4 bases and 7 bases, there was a span of 8 bases. For the CDR3, the DNA is TGCAGTGCTATTCCCCGAAATGAGCAGTTCTTC. Protein: CSAIPRNEQFF.

The V gene is TRBV11-2, the J gene TRBJ2-5, with D hard to call. Germline V CDR1 and CDR2: SGHAT, FQNNGV. V was pared by 5 bases and J by 2 bases, with 9 bases between. The CDR3 consists of 13 residues. CDR3 nucleotides: TGTGCCAGCAGCACTCAGATACAAGAGACCCAGTACTTC. Amino acid sequence: CASSTQIQETQYF.

This clonotype was seen repeatedly, ten times or more. This chain joins TRBV12-3 or TRBV12-4 and TRBJ1-1; no definite D call. Trimming cost V 3 bases and J 0 bases, with 8 bases left between them. This CDR3 region has 14 residues. This CDR3 reads CASSFWSVNTEAFF. The CDR3 DNA sequence: TGTGCCAGCAGTTTTTGGTCTGTGAACACTGAAGCTTTCTTT.